This record looks at one TCR beta chain sequence and its context. Its antigen is unknown. The data were produced by immunoSEQ multiplex PCR, yet TCRdb's version contains in-frame clones alone and is incomplete. The data show hundreds of thousands of clones, around four fifths seen once. Stated treatment: approximately 18 received Ad26.COV2.S at low or high dose, single or two shots; a few received placebo; per-sample allocation not given. Day 63 after the first injection of vaccine or placebo was the sampling time. These data are taken from a study of Ad26.COV2.S vaccination and SARS-CoV-2 variants. Points from the study as a whole: Vaccine recipients surpassed placebo recipients in spike-specific TCR breadth.

This TCR derives from a person between 18 and 59 years old who received the Ad26.COV2.S COVID-19 vaccine or a placebo. Sequenced material: peripheral blood, taken in a trial of Ad26.COV2.S vaccine versus placebo.

CDR3 sequence: CASSRDRGTDTQYF. The CDR3 bases are TGTGCCAGCAGCCGGGACAGGGGAACAGATACGCAGTATTTT. The J gene is TRBJ2-3, the V gene TRBV2; 10 bases agree with TRBD1. The V segment lost 6 bases and the J segment 3 bases; nucleotides outside the gene matches: 3. The CDR3 is 14 amino acids. CDR1 is SNHLY and CDR2 is FYNNEI in the germline V gene.